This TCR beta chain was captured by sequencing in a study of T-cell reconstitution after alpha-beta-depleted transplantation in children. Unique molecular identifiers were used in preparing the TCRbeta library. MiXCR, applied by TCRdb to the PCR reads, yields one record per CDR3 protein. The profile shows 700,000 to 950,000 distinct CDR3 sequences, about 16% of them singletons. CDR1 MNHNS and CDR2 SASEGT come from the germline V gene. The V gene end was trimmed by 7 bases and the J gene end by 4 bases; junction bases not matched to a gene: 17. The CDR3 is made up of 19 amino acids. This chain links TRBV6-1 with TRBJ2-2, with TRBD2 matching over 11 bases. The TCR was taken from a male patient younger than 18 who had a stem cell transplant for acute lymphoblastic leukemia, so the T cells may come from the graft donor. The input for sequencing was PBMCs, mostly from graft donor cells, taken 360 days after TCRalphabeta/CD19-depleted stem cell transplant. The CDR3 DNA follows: TGTGCCAGCACCCGACTACTAGCGGGAGAAGGTGGGAGCACCGGGGAGCTGTTTTTT. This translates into CASTRLLAGEGGSTGELFF.